These T cell receptor beta chains were read from a single sample in a study of T cell changes during pregnancy in multiple sclerosis. TCRdb's copy holds only in-frame clones and misses some; the assay was immunoSEQ multiplex PCR. This sample yields 50,000 to 60,000 clones, of which approximately 90% are seen a single time; 3% to 4% belongs to the top ten. This material consisted of peripheral blood, taken after pregnancy. These receptors were collected from a female donor in good health, enrolled as a control in a pregnancy study. The CDR3 runs from the conserved cysteine through the conserved F or W. Each record gives: clone size, J gene, D gene, V gene, CDR3 DNA, CDR3 protein. The D gene is left open where the match is weak. Only some rows state a clone size, as once, few, many or a class for expanded clones.

clone_size: .
j_call: TRBJ2-7
d_call: .
v_call: TRBV10-1
cdr3_nt: TGCGCCAGCAGTGAACCCCGCAGGGTGGAAACCTACGAGCAGTACTTC
cdr3_aa: CASSEPRRVETYEQYF

clone_size: .
j_call: TRBJ1-2
d_call: .
v_call: TRBV30
cdr3_nt: TGTGCCGCTAAGGGGGATGGCTACACCTTC
cdr3_aa: CAAKGDGYTF

clone_size: once
j_call: TRBJ2-1
d_call: .
v_call: TRBV20-1
cdr3_nt: TGCAGTGCTAGACCTCACAATGAGCAGTTCTTC
cdr3_aa: CSARPHNEQFF

clone_size: .
j_call: TRBJ1-2
d_call: .
v_call: TRBV14
cdr3_nt: TGTGCCAGCAGCCAAGGGCGAGGGCCCTATGGCTACACCTTC
cdr3_aa: CASSQGRGPYGYTF

clone_size: .
j_call: TRBJ2-1
d_call: .
v_call: TRBV7-3
cdr3_nt: TGTGCCAGCAGCCACGCAGGCCTCAATGAGCAGTTCTTC
cdr3_aa: CASSHAGLNEQFF

clone_size: .
j_call: TRBJ1-5
d_call: .
v_call: TRBV28
cdr3_nt: TGTGCCAGCAAGCGGGAAAGCAATCAGCCCCAGCATTTT
cdr3_aa: CASKRESNQPQHF

clone_size: .
j_call: TRBJ1-1
d_call: .
v_call: TRBV5-6
cdr3_nt: TGTGCCAGCAGCTTTGATCAGGGGACGAACACTGAAGCTTTCTTT
cdr3_aa: CASSFDQGTNTEAFF

clone_size: .
j_call: TRBJ2-6
d_call: TRBD1
v_call: TRBV28
cdr3_nt: TGTGCCAGCAGTTTAGAGGGGGCGGTCGGGGCCAACGTCCTGACTTTC
cdr3_aa: CASSLEGAVGANVLTF

clone_size: .
j_call: TRBJ2-1
d_call: TRBD2
v_call: TRBV5-4
cdr3_nt: TGTGCCAGCAGCTCCGGGACTAGCGGGGCCAAAACCTACAATGAGCAGTTCTTC
cdr3_aa: CASSSGTSGAKTYNEQFF

clone_size: .
j_call: TRBJ2-5
d_call: TRBD2
v_call: TRBV27
cdr3_nt: TGTGCCAGCAGTGATTCCTTAGCGGGAGGGAATTTCGAGACCCAGTACTTC
cdr3_aa: CASSDSLAGGNFETQYF

clone_size: .
j_call: TRBJ2-3
d_call: .
v_call: TRBV4-2
cdr3_nt: TGTGCCAGCAGCCAAGAAAAGAGCGTGGCGGATACGCAGTATTTT
cdr3_aa: CASSQEKSVADTQYF

clone_size: few
j_call: TRBJ1-1
d_call: .
v_call: TRBV11-2
cdr3_nt: TGTGCCATCCACAGGGCCCGCGACCTTGAAGCTTTCTTT
cdr3_aa: CAIHRARDLEAFF

clone_size: once
j_call: TRBJ1-1
d_call: .
v_call: TRBV29-1
cdr3_nt: TGCAGCGTTGAGGGGCAGACGAACACTGAAGCTTTCTTT
cdr3_aa: CSVEGQTNTEAFF

clone_size: .
j_call: TRBJ2-1
d_call: TRBD2
v_call: TRBV19
cdr3_nt: TGTGCCAGTAGTGTGTCTAGCGGGTGGGGTGAAGAGCAGTTCTTC
cdr3_aa: CASSVSSGWGEEQFF

clone_size: once
j_call: TRBJ2-7
d_call: .
v_call: TRBV29-1
cdr3_nt: TGCAGCGTTGAAGAGGGCGGGTACGAGCAGTACTTC
cdr3_aa: CSVEEGGYEQYF

clone_size: once
j_call: TRBJ1-5
d_call: .
v_call: TRBV4-1
cdr3_nt: TGCGCCAGCAGCCAAAGGAGGGACGGCAATCAGCCCCAGCATTTT
cdr3_aa: CASSQRRDGNQPQHF

clone_size: .
j_call: TRBJ2-5
d_call: TRBD1
v_call: TRBV5-6
cdr3_nt: TGTGCCAGCAGCTTGGAGACAGGGCAAGAGACCCAGTACTTC
cdr3_aa: CASSLETGQETQYF

clone_size: .
j_call: TRBJ1-3
d_call: .
v_call: TRBV7-2
cdr3_nt: TGTGCCAGCAGCCCCTCACAGGGAAACACCATATATTTT
cdr3_aa: CASSPSQGNTIYF

clone_size: .
j_call: TRBJ2-3
d_call: TRBD2
v_call: TRBV10-3
cdr3_nt: TGTGCCACTGCATCCGGGACTAGCGGGGGAGAAGATACGCAGTATTTT
cdr3_aa: CATASGTSGGEDTQYF

clone_size: .
j_call: TRBJ2-5
d_call: .
v_call: TRBV6-5
cdr3_nt: TGTGCCAGCAGTTACTTTATCAGGGCAGAGACCCAGTACTTC
cdr3_aa: CASSYFIRAETQYF

clone_size: .
j_call: TRBJ1-3
d_call: .
v_call: TRBV6-6
cdr3_nt: TGTGCCAGCAGCCTCAGACAGGGAAACACCATATATTTT
cdr3_aa: CASSLRQGNTIYF

clone_size: .
j_call: TRBJ2-7
d_call: TRBD2
v_call: TRBV5-1
cdr3_nt: TGCGCCAGCAGCTCTCTGGGACTAGCGGGAGTCAACGAGCAGTACTTC
cdr3_aa: CASSSLGLAGVNEQYF

clone_size: .
j_call: TRBJ1-5
d_call: .
v_call: TRBV6-5
cdr3_nt: TGTGCCAGCAGAACTTCTCGCAATCAGCCCCAGCATTTT
cdr3_aa: CASRTSRNQPQHF

clone_size: .
j_call: TRBJ1-3
d_call: .
v_call: TRBV7-6
cdr3_nt: TGTGCCAGCAGCTCCTCCCCGGCAGGGGTGTCTGGAAACACCATATATTTT
cdr3_aa: CASSSSPAGVSGNTIYF

clone_size: .
j_call: TRBJ1-1
d_call: .
v_call: TRBV4-1
cdr3_nt: TGCGCCAGCAGCCAAGGATTGGGCAACACTGAAGCTTTCTTT
cdr3_aa: CASSQGLGNTEAFF

clone_size: .
j_call: TRBJ2-5
d_call: TRBD2
v_call: TRBV2
cdr3_nt: TGTGCCAGCAGTTCACTAGCGGGAGGGCCCGGTGAGACCCAGTACTTC
cdr3_aa: CASSSLAGGPGETQYF

clone_size: .
j_call: TRBJ1-1
d_call: .
v_call: TRBV4-3
cdr3_nt: TGCGCCAGCAGCCAAGGTCACCGGGGGGCGGAAGATACTGAAGCTTTCTTT
cdr3_aa: CASSQGHRGAEDTEAFF

clone_size: .
j_call: TRBJ1-1
d_call: .
v_call: TRBV6-1
cdr3_nt: TGTGCCAGCAGTGAAGCCCCGCGGGGCACTGAAGCTTTCTTT
cdr3_aa: CASSEAPRGTEAFF

clone_size: .
j_call: TRBJ2-1
d_call: .
v_call: TRBV5-1
cdr3_nt: TGCGCCAGCAGCCCCGTCTCCGAGAGTGAGCAGTTCTTC
cdr3_aa: CASSPVSESEQFF

clone_size: .
j_call: TRBJ1-6
d_call: TRBD1
v_call: TRBV7-2
cdr3_nt: TGTGCCAGCAGCGTAGGGGGCGCGTTGAATTCACCCCTCCACTTT
cdr3_aa: CASSVGGALNSPLHF

clone_size: .
j_call: TRBJ2-7
d_call: .
v_call: TRBV7-2
cdr3_nt: TGTGCCAGCAGCTTAGATTCACAGCGGCTCTCCTACGAGCAGTACTTC
cdr3_aa: CASSLDSQRLSYEQYF

clone_size: .
j_call: TRBJ2-7
d_call: TRBD2
v_call: TRBV7-2
cdr3_nt: TGTGCCAGCAGCTTAGGGGCGGGAGGGGGCGAGCAGTACTTC
cdr3_aa: CASSLGAGGGEQYF

clone_size: once
j_call: TRBJ2-7
d_call: TRBD1
v_call: TRBV28
cdr3_nt: TGTGCCAGCAGTTTCGCAGGGGGCTCTGGCGAGCAGTACTTC
cdr3_aa: CASSFAGGSGEQYF

clone_size: .
j_call: TRBJ1-5
d_call: TRBD1
v_call: TRBV28
cdr3_nt: TGTGCCAGCAGTGGCAGGGGGAGAGGCAATCAGCCCCAGCATTTT
cdr3_aa: CASSGRGRGNQPQHF

clone_size: .
j_call: TRBJ2-7
d_call: TRBD1
v_call: TRBV28
cdr3_nt: TGTGCCATCTTGACGACAGGGGGCGAGCAGTACTTC
cdr3_aa: CAILTTGGEQYF

clone_size: .
j_call: TRBJ2-1
d_call: .
v_call: TRBV6-5
cdr3_nt: TGTGCCAGCAGTTATTGGGACGGAGGGTGGCAGTTCTTC
cdr3_aa: CASSYWDGGWQFF

clone_size: .
j_call: TRBJ2-1
d_call: .
v_call: TRBV11-2
cdr3_nt: TGTGCCAGCAGCTTAGTCCTGAGAGGGAGGTCCTACAATGAGCAGTTCTTC
cdr3_aa: CASSLVLRGRSYNEQFF

clone_size: once
j_call: TRBJ2-7
d_call: .
v_call: TRBV7-2
cdr3_nt: TGTGCCAGCAGCCATAGACAGGTCTACGAGCAGTACTTC
cdr3_aa: CASSHRQVYEQYF

clone_size: .
j_call: TRBJ1-1
d_call: .
v_call: TRBV30
cdr3_nt: TGTGCCTGGAGTGTCCCAGGTATAATGAACACTGAAGCTTTCTTT
cdr3_aa: CAWSVPGIMNTEAFF

clone_size: .
j_call: TRBJ1-4
d_call: .
v_call: TRBV29-1
cdr3_nt: TGCAGCGTTGAAGATCAAAGCTGGGGCGGTGAAAAACTGTTTTTT
cdr3_aa: CSVEDQSWGGEKLFF

clone_size: .
j_call: TRBJ2-1
d_call: .
v_call: TRBV9
cdr3_nt: TGTGCCAGCAGCGTAGATGTTAGCTCCCTTTCCCTTGAGCAGTTCTTC
cdr3_aa: CASSVDVSSLSLEQFF

clone_size: .
j_call: TRBJ1-2
d_call: TRBD1
v_call: TRBV6-1
cdr3_nt: TGTGCCAGCAGTGGGGACAGGGGTATCTATGGCTACACCTTC
cdr3_aa: CASSGDRGIYGYTF

clone_size: .
j_call: TRBJ1-2
d_call: TRBD1
v_call: TRBV6-5
cdr3_nt: TGTGCCAGCAGTAGACGGGACAGGGACATGTATGGCTACACCTTC
cdr3_aa: CASSRRDRDMYGYTF

clone_size: once
j_call: TRBJ1-2
d_call: .
v_call: TRBV6-1
cdr3_nt: TGTGCCAGCAGTGAACGAGGCGGGTATGGCTACACCTTC
cdr3_aa: CASSERGGYGYTF

clone_size: .
j_call: TRBJ1-1
d_call: TRBD1
v_call: TRBV6-5
cdr3_nt: TGTGCCAGCAGTTACGGAGGGGGCGCCCCTGAAGCTTTCTTT
cdr3_aa: CASSYGGGAPEAFF